The rows below give T cell receptor beta chains drawn from one sample of a study of blood T cell repertoires in COVID-19. Profiling relied on immunoSEQ multiplex PCR, and the TCRdb table lists in-frame clones only, not all of them. The repertoire holds tens of thousands of clones, with 75% to 90% as singletons. Sequencing used peripheral blood. These receptors originate from a man in his sixties with active COVID-19. The CDR3 runs from the conserved cysteine through the conserved F or W. The D gene is left open where the match is weak. Size values are once, few and many counts, or a class for expanded clones, and some rows have none.

D,J,size,V,CDR3,DNA
.,TRBJ1-4,.,TRBV7-2,CASSLGTGLELFF,TGTGCCAGCAGCTTAGGAACAGGGTTGGAACTGTTTTTT
.,TRBJ2-6,.,TRBV2,CASSEALVGAGANVLTF,TGTGCCAGCAGTGAAGCGTTAGTGGGAGCCGGGGCCAACGTCCTGACTTTC
TRBD1,TRBJ2-7,few,TRBV2,CASRTGTGGYEQYF,TGTGCCAGCAGGACTGGGACAGGAGGGTACGAGCAGTACTTC
.,TRBJ1-1,.,TRBV11-2,CASSLSPGRGAFF,TGTGCCAGCAGCTTAAGCCCAGGCCGGGGAGCTTTCTTT
TRBD1,TRBJ1-2,.,TRBV10-3,CAISEGQVDGYTF,TGTGCCATCAGTGAGGGACAGGTGGATGGCTACACCTTC
TRBD1,TRBJ1-2,.,TRBV5-1,CASSPHRGQGGYTF,TGCGCCAGCAGCCCTCACAGGGGGCAGGGTGGCTACACCTTC
TRBD2,TRBJ2-5,.,TRBV5-1,CASSLGPPRGGQETQYF,TGCGCCAGCAGCTTGGGTCCACCCCGGGGGGGGCAAGAGACCCAGTACTTC
TRBD1,TRBJ2-2,.,TRBV5-1,CASSRDRASTGELFF,TGCGCCAGCAGCCGGGACAGGGCGAGCACCGGGGAGCTGTTTTTT
TRBD2,TRBJ2-3,.,TRBV7-9,CASSLLAGGVGDTQYF,TGTGCCAGCAGCTTGTTAGCGGGGGGAGTCGGAGATACGCAGTATTTT
.,TRBJ2-7,.,TRBV28,CASSTGTNYEQYF,TGTGCCAGCAGTACCGGGACAAACTACGAGCAGTACTTC
TRBD1,TRBJ2-3,few,TRBV5-1,CASSLGSDRFTDTQYF,TGCGCCAGCAGCTTGGGTTCGGACAGGTTTACAGATACGCAGTATTTT
.,TRBJ2-7,few,TRBV18,CASSPEGTLAGSSYEQYF,TGTGCCAGCTCACCAGAGGGGACTTTAGCTGGGAGCTCCTACGAGCAGTACTTC
TRBD1,TRBJ1-5,.,TRBV6-1,CASSEQAAGGRQPQHF,TGTGCCAGCAGTGAACAAGCCGCAGGGGGCCGTCAGCCCCAGCATTTT
TRBD1,TRBJ2-1,once,TRBV19,CASSIGGTGGYNEQFF,TGTGCCAGTAGTATTGGGGGAACAGGGGGCTACAATGAGCAGTTCTTC
TRBD2,TRBJ2-3,once,TRBV3-1/TRBV3-2,CASSQDWGGGRDTQYF,TGTGCCAGCAGCCAAGATTGGGGCGGGGGACGGGATACGCAGTATTTT
TRBD1,TRBJ1-2,.,TRBV10-3,CAISEDRGRGYTF,TGTGCCATCAGTGAGGACAGGGGACGAGGCTACACCTTC
TRBD1,TRBJ2-2,.,TRBV6-5,CASTVDRAVTGELFF,TGTGCCAGCACCGTGGACAGGGCGGTCACCGGGGAGCTGTTTTTT
.,TRBJ2-2,few,TRBV24-1,CATSPGPAGELFF,TGTGCCACCAGCCCAGGGCCCGCCGGGGAGCTGTTTTTT
.,TRBJ2-7,.,TRBV4-1,CASSPLFRTDSYEQYF,TGCGCCAGCAGTCCGCTTTTCCGGACAGATTCCTACGAGCAGTACTTC
TRBD2,TRBJ2-5,.,TRBV10-3,CAISPTSGGEETQYF,TGTGCCATCAGCCCCACTAGCGGGGGGGAAGAGACCCAGTACTTC
TRBD1,TRBJ2-7,.,TRBV5-1,CASSSGQAAYEQYF,TGCGCCAGCAGTTCGGGACAGGCCGCCTACGAGCAGTACTTC
TRBD1,TRBJ2-1,few,TRBV19,CASRDPGQGGNEQFF,TGTGCCAGTAGAGACCCGGGACAGGGAGGGAATGAGCAGTTCTTC
.,TRBJ1-1,once,TRBV7-2,CASSLAAAQGTEAFF,TGTGCCAGCAGCTTAGCGGCAGCCCAGGGGACTGAAGCTTTCTTT
.,TRBJ2-6,once,TRBV19,CASSPSSGANVLTF,TGTGCCAGTTCCCCGTCCTCTGGGGCCAACGTCCTGACTTTC
.,TRBJ1-2,.,TRBV19,CASKEGQRNYGYTF,TGTGCCAGTAAGGAAGGACAGCGTAACTATGGCTACACCTTC
.,TRBJ2-3,.,TRBV18,CASSPLRDTASTDTQYF,TGTGCCAGCTCACCTCTCCGGGACACCGCTAGCACAGATACGCAGTATTTT